This TCR beta chain was retrieved from a study of blood T cell repertoires in COVID-19. The overall study: Acute and convalescent COVID-19 specimens originated in the United States, Italy and Spain.

V was clipped by 5 bases and J by 4 bases, with 14 bases between them. This CDR3 spans 14 amino acids. Germline V gives CDR1 SGHTA, CDR2 FQGNSA. As processed by the authors: Amplification of reference gene primers provided the estimated nucleated cell counts. Clones were read by immunoSEQ multiplex PCR, and TCRdb kept only the in-frame ones, dropping some. V, J and clone size reflect that table, while D and trimming were determined from the DNA. The repertoire holds tens of thousands of clones, around 80% seen once, with around 22% in the top ten. The genes are TRBV7-2 and TRBJ2-5; a weak D match, TRBD2 (7 bases). The sequenced sample consisted of peripheral blood. The clonotype comes from a woman between 45 and 65 years old with acute or convalescent COVID-19. For the CDR3, the DNA is TGTGCCAGCAGCCCGGGGGGCGGAGGAGAGACCCAGTACTTC. This translates into CASSPGGGGETQYF.